This T cell receptor (beta chain) was identified in a study of T cell changes during pregnancy in multiple sclerosis. Germline V gene lookup returns CDR1 SGHDN and CDR2 FVKESK. This CDR3 is built from 16 residues. The V end was cut by 0 bases, the J end by 3 bases, with 11 bases between. Clones were sequenced by immunoSEQ multiplex PCR, and TCRdb holds only the in-frame ones, with some missing. The profile covers roughly 70,000 clones, with approximately 92% appearing a single time and about 2.2% taken by the ten largest. The genes are TRBV14 and TRBJ2-2; D may be TRBD2 (5 bases). The receptor's source is a female donor with multiple sclerosis, enrolled in a pregnancy study. Sequencing used peripheral blood, obtained before pregnancy. The CDR3 DNA sequence: TGTGCCAGCAGCCAAGATTCCTGGACTTACACCGGGGAGCTGTTTTTT. Protein product: CASSQDSWTYTGELFF.